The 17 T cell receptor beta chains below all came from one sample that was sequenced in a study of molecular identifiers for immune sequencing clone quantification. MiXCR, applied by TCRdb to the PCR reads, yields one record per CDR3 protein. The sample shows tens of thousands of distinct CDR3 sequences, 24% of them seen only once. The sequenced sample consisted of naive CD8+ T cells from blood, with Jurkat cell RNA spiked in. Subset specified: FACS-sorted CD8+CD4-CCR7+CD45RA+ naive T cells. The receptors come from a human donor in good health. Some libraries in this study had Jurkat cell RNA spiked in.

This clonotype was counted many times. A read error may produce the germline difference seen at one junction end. CDR3 bases: TGCGCCGGCAGTAGTGGACTGGGCGAGCGACAGTATTTT. Its translation: CAGSSGLGERQYF. This chain connects TRBV5-1 to TRBJ2-3; tentatively, D is TRBD2 (5 bases). CDR1 and CDR2 (germline): SGHRS, YFSETQ. The CDR3 consists of 13 residues.

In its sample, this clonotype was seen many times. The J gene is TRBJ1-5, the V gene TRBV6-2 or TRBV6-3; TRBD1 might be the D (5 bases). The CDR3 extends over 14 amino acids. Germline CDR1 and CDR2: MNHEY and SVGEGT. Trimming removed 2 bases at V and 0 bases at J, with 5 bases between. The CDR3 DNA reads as TGTGCCAGCAGTTACGGGGCTAGCAATCAGCCCCAGCATTTT. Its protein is CASSYGASNQPQHF.

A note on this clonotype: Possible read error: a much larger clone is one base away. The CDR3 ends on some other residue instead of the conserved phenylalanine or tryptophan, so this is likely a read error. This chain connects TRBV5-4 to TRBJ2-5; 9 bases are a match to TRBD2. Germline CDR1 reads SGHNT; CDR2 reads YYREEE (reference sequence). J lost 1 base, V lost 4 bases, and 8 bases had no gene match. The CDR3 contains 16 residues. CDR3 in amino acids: CASSLTRGGAQETQYS. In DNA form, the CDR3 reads TGTGCCAGCAGCCTGACTCGCGGGGGGGCCCAAGAGACCCAGTACTCC.

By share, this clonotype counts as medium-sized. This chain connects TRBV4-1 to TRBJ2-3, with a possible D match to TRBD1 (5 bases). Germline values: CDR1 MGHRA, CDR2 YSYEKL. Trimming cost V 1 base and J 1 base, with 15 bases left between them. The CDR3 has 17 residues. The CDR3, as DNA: TGCGCCAGCAGCCAAGGTTTCCGACAGCTAGGCACAGATACGCAGTATTTT. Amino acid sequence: CASSQGFRQLGTDTQYF.

CDR3 in amino acids: CSVEDGVSDTQYF. The CDR3 bases are TGCAGCGTTGAAGATGGGGTTTCAGATACGCAGTATTTT. The V gene is TRBV29-1, the J gene TRBJ2-3; D gene ambiguous. The germline V gene has CDR1 SQVTM and CDR2 ANQGSEA. The CDR3 spans 13 residues. V was trimmed by 0 bases and J by 4 bases, leaving 8 bases between them.

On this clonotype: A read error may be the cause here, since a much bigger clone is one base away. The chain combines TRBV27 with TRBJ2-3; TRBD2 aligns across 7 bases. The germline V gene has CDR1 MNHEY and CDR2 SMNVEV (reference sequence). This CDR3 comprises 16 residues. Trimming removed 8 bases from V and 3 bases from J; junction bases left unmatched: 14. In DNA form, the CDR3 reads TGTGCCAGCGGTCCCCCATCAGCGGGAAGGACAGATACGCAGTATTTT. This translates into CASGPPSAGRTDTQYF.

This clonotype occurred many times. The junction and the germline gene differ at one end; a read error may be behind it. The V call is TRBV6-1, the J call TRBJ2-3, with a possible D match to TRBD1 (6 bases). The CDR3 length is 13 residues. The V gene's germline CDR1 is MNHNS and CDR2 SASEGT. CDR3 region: CRVSQGSTDTQYF. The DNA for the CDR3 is TGCCGCGTCAGTCAGGGGAGCACAGATACGCAGTATTTT.

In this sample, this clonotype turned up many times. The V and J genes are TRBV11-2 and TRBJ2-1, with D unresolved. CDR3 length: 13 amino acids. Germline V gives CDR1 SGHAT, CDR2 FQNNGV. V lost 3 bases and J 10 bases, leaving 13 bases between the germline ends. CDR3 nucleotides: TGTGCCAGCAGCTTGATAAACCCGGCGGAGCAGTTCTTC. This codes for CASSLINPAEQFF.

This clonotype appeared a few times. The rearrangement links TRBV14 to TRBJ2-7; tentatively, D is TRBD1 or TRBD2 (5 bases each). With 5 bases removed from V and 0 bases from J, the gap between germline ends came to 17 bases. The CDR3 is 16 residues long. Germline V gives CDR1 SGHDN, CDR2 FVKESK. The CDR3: CASSEGWGSHSYEQYF. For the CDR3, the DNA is TGTGCCAGCAGCGAAGGATGGGGGAGCCACTCCTACGAGCAGTACTTC.

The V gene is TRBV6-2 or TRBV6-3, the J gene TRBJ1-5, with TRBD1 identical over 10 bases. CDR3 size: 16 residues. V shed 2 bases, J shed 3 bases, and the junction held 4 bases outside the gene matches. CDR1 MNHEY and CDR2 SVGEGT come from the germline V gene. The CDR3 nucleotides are TGTGCCAGCAGTTACCGGACAGGGGGTTTCAATCAGCCCCAGCATTTT. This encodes CASSYRTGGFNQPQHF.

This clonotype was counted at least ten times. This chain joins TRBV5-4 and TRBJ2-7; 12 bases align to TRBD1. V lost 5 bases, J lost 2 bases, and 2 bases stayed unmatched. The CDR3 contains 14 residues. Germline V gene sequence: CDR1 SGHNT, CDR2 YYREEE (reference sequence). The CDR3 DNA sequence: TGTGCCAGCAGGAGGGACAGGGGGCCCTACGAGCAGTACTTC. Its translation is CASRRDRGPYEQYF.

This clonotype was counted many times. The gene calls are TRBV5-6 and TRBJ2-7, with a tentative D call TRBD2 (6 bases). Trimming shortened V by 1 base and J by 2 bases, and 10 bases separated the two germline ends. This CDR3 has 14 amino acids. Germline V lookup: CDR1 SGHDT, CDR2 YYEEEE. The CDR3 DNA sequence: TGTGCCAGCAGCTTGTCCGGGAGTACCTACGAGCAGTACTTC. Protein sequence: CASSLSGSTYEQYF.

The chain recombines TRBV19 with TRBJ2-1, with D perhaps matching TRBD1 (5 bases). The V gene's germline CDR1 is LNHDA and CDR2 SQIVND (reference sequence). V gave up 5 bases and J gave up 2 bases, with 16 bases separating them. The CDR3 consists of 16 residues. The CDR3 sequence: CASSPSNSRAYNEQFF. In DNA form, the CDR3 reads TGTGCCAGTAGTCCCTCAAACAGCAGGGCCTACAATGAGCAGTTCTTC.

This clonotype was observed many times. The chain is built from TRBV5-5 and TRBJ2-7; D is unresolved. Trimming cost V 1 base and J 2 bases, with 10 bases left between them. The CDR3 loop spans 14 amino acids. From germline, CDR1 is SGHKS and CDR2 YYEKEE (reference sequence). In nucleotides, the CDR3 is TGTGCCAGCAGCTTGACCGGTGACCCCTACGAGCAGTACTTC. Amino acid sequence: CASSLTGDPYEQYF.

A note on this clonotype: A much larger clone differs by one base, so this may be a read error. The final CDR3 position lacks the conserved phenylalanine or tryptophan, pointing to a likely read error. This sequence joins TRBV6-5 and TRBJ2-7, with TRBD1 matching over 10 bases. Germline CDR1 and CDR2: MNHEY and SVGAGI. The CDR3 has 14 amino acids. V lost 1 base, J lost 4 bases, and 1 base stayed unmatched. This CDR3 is CASSYLGQGYEQYL. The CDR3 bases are TGTGCCAGCAGTTACTTGGGACAGGGGTACGAGCAGTACTTA.

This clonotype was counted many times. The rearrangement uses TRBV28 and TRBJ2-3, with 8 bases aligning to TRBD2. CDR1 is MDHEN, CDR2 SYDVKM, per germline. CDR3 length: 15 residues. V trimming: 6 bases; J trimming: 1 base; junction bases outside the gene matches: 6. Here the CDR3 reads CASRLLAGGTDTQYF. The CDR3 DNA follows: TGTGCCAGCAGACTCCTAGCGGGCGGCACAGATACGCAGTATTTT.

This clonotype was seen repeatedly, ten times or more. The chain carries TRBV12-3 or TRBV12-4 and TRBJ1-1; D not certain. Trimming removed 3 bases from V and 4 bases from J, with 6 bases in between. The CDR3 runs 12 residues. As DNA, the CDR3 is TGTGCCAGCAGTTTTACGTCCACTGAAGCTTTCTTT. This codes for CASSFTSTEAFF.